This T cell receptor beta chain appears in the sequencing data of a study of shared clonotypes between healthy human individuals. Study-wide results and limits: It was the non-shared clonotypes that had lower generation probabilities than clonotypes shared by all four donors.

V was shortened by 4 bases and J by 4 bases, with 21 bases between the two germline ends. The CDR3 is made up of 16 amino acids. CDR1 and CDR2 (germline): SGHNT, YYREEE (reference sequence). In the source study's methods: Because ImmunoSEQ provided only junction sequences with no quality scores, the filtering differed. Sequenced by immunoSEQ multiplex PCR; TCRdb stores in-frame clones only, minus some. That table gives V, J and clone size, and the DNA gave D and trimming. The table records about 2.4 million clones, more than 80% of them present only once. Of note for this clone: Its antigen is currently unknown.

Source material: naive CD4+ T cells sorted from blood. Documented subset: CD45RA+ positively selected. The source is a man between 18 and 29 years old in good health. The gene calls are TRBV5-4 and TRBJ2-7; D possibly matches TRBD1 or TRBD2 (6 bases each). CDR3 coding DNA: TGTGCCAGCAGCCGGGACATGACGGGGGCCACTTACGAGCAGTACTTC. Encoded protein: CASSRDMTGATYEQYF.